This T cell receptor (beta chain) was captured in a study of post-analysis software for immune sequencing data. Whole-study results and caveats: Elevated frequency relative to controls characterized four to six TRBV segments in patients, TRBV5-6, TRBV5-1 and TRBV20-1 among them.

CDR1 and CDR2 from the germline V gene are MNHEY and SMNVEV (reference sequence). There are 17 residues in the CDR3. Trimming took 5 bases from V and 0 from J, leaving 14 bases between them. cDNA libraries for TCR beta contained unique molecular identifiers. From around 1 to 10 million T cells, 500,000 or so cDNA molecules were obtained. MiXCR, applied by TCRdb to the PCR reads, yields one record per CDR3 protein. The sample lists under 200,000 distinct CDR3 sequences, roughly 35% occurring once. For this clonotype: Its antigen is as yet unknown.

The clonotype originates from a girl aged 5-17 years with multiple sclerosis. J is TRBJ2-6 and V is TRBV27; possibly TRBD1 for D (5 bases). The sequencing here drew on blood, taken after autologous hematopoietic stem cell transplantation. The CDR3 protein is CASSPRTFYSGANVLTF. The CDR3, as DNA: TGTGCCAGCAGTCCCCGGACATTCTACTCTGGGGCCAACGTCCTGACTTTC.